These 26 T cell receptor beta chains came from one sample sequenced in a study of cytomegalovirus exposure and HLA in healthy donors. With 60 Vbeta and 13 Jbeta primers, the PCR was carried out. TCRdb's table, derived via immunoSEQ multiplex PCR, lists solely in-frame clones and lacks some. The sample carries fewer than 250,000 clones, 60% to 80% recorded once. The sequenced sample was PBMCs. The receptor source for this set is a male donor in good health and CMV-seronegative.

In its sample, this clone was seen a few times. V and J are TRBV28 and TRBJ2-1; 9 bases align to TRBD2. Trimming took 3 bases from V and 3 from J; bases not matched to a gene: 12. The CDR3 is made up of 18 amino acids. Germline V gene sequence: CDR1 MDHEN, CDR2 SYDVKM. CDR3 amino acids: CASSFGPPLAGYYNEQFF. CDR3 sequence (DNA): TGTGCCAGCAGTTTTGGGCCGCCGCTAGCGGGGTACTACAATGAGCAGTTCTTC.

The CDR3 DNA is TGTGCCAGCAGCAGCGCCGGGACAGGGTCTGAAGCTTTCTTT. Translated: CASSSAGTGSEAFF. V usage is TRBV7-3 and J usage is TRBJ1-1; 9 bases align to TRBD1. V trimming: 5 bases; J trimming: 6 bases; junction bases outside the gene matches: 7. This CDR3 comprises 14 residues. Germline V gives CDR1 SGHTA, CDR2 FQGTGA.

The chain couples TRBV11-3 to TRBJ1-2; 9 bases line up with TRBD1. This CDR3 region has 13 residues. CDR1 and CDR2 (germline): SGHNT, YENEEA. The V segment lost 5 bases and the J segment 8 bases; nucleotides outside the gene matches: 6. CDR3 protein: CASSRDRGEGYTF. The CDR3 nucleotides are TGTGCCAGCAGCCGTGACAGGGGGGAAGGCTACACCTTC. The whole variable domain, filled in from reference TRBV11-3 and TRBJ1-2, reads EAGVVQSPRYKIIEKKQPVAFWCNPISGHNTLYWYLQNLGQGPELLIRYENEEAVDDSQLPKDRFSAERLKGVDSTLKIQPAELGDSAVYLCASSRDRGEGYTFGSGTRLTVV.

This clone was observed a handful of times. The chain recombines TRBV7-3 with TRBJ1-1, with 7 positions matching TRBD1. Germline V CDR1 and CDR2: SGHTA, FQGTGA. This CDR3 region has 13 residues. V shed 2 bases, J shed 5 bases, and the junction held 2 bases outside the gene matches. CDR3 nucleotides: TGTGCCAGCAGCTTAGAACAGGGGACTGAAGCTTTCTTT. Protein: CASSLEQGTEAFF. The whole variable domain, filled in from reference TRBV7-3 and TRBJ1-1, reads GAGVSQTPSNKVTEKGKYVELRCDPISGHTALYWYRQSLGQGPEFLIYFQGTGAADDSGLPNDRFFAVRPEGSVSTLKIQRTERGDSAVYLCASSLEQGTEAFFGQGTRLTVV.

The V gene is TRBV11-2, the J gene TRBJ2-7, with TRBD1 matching 12 bases. The germline gives CDR1 SGHAT, CDR2 FQNNGV. After removal of 3 bases from V and 4 bases from J, the junction contained 4 bases not matched to a gene. The CDR3 loop spans 15 amino acids. The chain's CDR3 is CASSFGTGGTYEQYF. Written as DNA, the CDR3 is TGTGCCAGCAGCTTCGGGACAGGGGGCACGTACGAGCAGTACTTC.

The V and J genes are TRBV2 and TRBJ2-6; D remains ambiguous. This CDR3 is built from 16 residues. Looked up from germline, CDR1 is SNHLY and CDR2 is FYNNEI. Trimming cost V 2 bases and J 0 bases, with 8 bases left between them. In DNA, the CDR3 is TGTGCCAGCAGTGAATGGCACCTCTCTGGGGCCAACGTCCTGACTTTC. Amino acid sequence: CASSEWHLSGANVLTF.

The V and J genes are TRBV14 and TRBJ2-3; weak D call: TRBD1 (5 bases). Per the germline V gene, CDR1 is SGHDN and CDR2 is FVKESK. V lost 1 base, J lost 3 bases, and 8 bases lay in between. This CDR3 is built from 14 residues. The CDR3 loop reads CASSQVRGTDTQYF. DNA for the CDR3: TGTGCCAGCAGCCAAGTTAGGGGTACAGATACGCAGTATTTT.

The chain employs TRBV9 and TRBJ1-2; possible D gene TRBD1, 6 bases. CDR3 length equals 17 residues. The V end lost 3 bases, the J end lost 2 bases, and 20 bases lay between the germline ends. Germline V gene lookup returns CDR1 SGDLS and CDR2 YYNGEE. Written as DNA, the CDR3 is TGTGCCAGCAGCGGGAGTCGTCAGGGACACCTAAACTATGGCTACACCTTC. Its protein is CASSGSRQGHLNYGYTF.

This clone has just a few counts. The V and J genes are TRBV4-1 and TRBJ1-5; the match to TRBD1 covers 10 bases. CDR1 is MGHRA and CDR2 is YSYEKL in the germline V gene. The CDR3 runs to 17 residues. The V and J ends lost 4 bases and 0 bases, in that order; junction bases with no gene match: 6. CDR3 sequence: CASSPGTGDDSNQPQHF. The CDR3 DNA reads TGCGCCAGCAGCCCGGGGACAGGGGACGATAGCAATCAGCCCCAGCATTTT.

This clone has just a few counts. The chain recombines TRBV5-1 with TRBJ1-4; tentative D call: TRBD1 (6 bases). Trimming stripped 3 bases from V and 14 bases from J, with 14 bases between. The CDR3 runs 12 residues. Germline V gene data show CDR1 as SGHRS and CDR2 as YFSETQ. The CDR3 here is CASSYTTGELFF. Written as DNA, the CDR3 is TGCGCCAGCAGCTATACGACAGGAGAGCTGTTTTTT.

The V gene is TRBV5-6, the J gene TRBJ2-5; TRBD2 agrees at 10 bases. This CDR3 comprises 16 residues. V lost 4 bases and J lost 7; bases outside the gene matches: 13. Germline V gene data show CDR1 as SGHDT and CDR2 as YYEEEE. The CDR3 is CASSSRLAGAFGTQYF. CDR3 DNA sequence: TGTGCCAGCAGCAGCCGTCTAGCGGGAGCATTTGGGACCCAGTACTTC.

The chain employs TRBV6-4 and TRBJ1-2; perhaps TRBD1 as D (5 bases). Germline V gene sequence: CDR1 MRHNA, CDR2 SNTAGT. Trimming removed 0 bases at V and 3 bases at J, with 14 bases between. This CDR3 has 16 residues. For the CDR3, the DNA is TGTGCCAGCAGTGACTCGAGTCAGCGGGGGGACTATGGCTACACCTTC. The encoded protein is CASSDSSQRGDYGYTF.

This sequence joins TRBV30 and TRBJ1-4; 7 nucleotides match TRBD1. The CDR3 length is 14 residues. V shed 3 bases and J 7 bases; nucleotides not matched to a gene: 8. Germline CDR1 GTSNPN, CDR2 SVGIG (reference sequence). This CDR3 reads CAWRTGAVGEKLFF. In DNA form, the CDR3 reads TGTGCCTGGAGAACAGGGGCCGTAGGTGAAAAACTGTTTTTT.

The chain has TRBV30 and TRBJ1-5, with a tentative D call TRBD1 (5 bases). The CDR3 runs to 18 residues. Trimming left V 0 bases short and J 0 bases short, with 18 bases between. Per germline, CDR1 GTSNPN and CDR2 SVGIG (reference sequence). In DNA, the CDR3 is TGTGCCTGGAGTGTATCGTCTGGGTCAGGACATAGCAATCAGCCCCAGCATTTT. Translation gives CAWSVSSGSGHSNQPQHF.

The V gene is TRBV19, the J gene TRBJ2-7; a possible D gene is TRBD1 (5 bases). Germline CDR1 LNHDA, CDR2 SQIVND (reference sequence). This CDR3 has 15 residues. Trimming removed 3 bases from V and 0 bases from J, with 12 bases in between. Here the CDR3 DNA reads TGTGCCAGTAGTATTACAGGCGCCGTCTCCTACGAGCAGTACTTC. Its translation: CASSITGAVSYEQYF.

The chain has TRBV9 and TRBJ2-3, with D perhaps matching TRBD1 (5 bases). Between the trimmed V and J ends, which lost 4 bases and 3 bases, there was a span of 18 bases. CDR1 and CDR2 (germline): SGDLS, YYNGEE. The CDR3 loop spans 16 amino acids. CDR3 nucleotides: TGTGCCAGCAGCCCCAGCTTCAGGGATGGGACAGATACGCAGTATTTT. This gives the protein CASSPSFRDGTDTQYF. Based on the CDR3 plus reference TRBV9 and TRBJ2-3, the full variable domain is DSGVTQTPKHLITATGQRVTLRCSPRSGDLSVYWYQQSLDQGLQFLIQYYNGEERAKGNILERFSAQQFPDLHSELNLSSLELGDSALYFCASSPSFRDGTDTQYFGPGTRLTVL.

The chain employs TRBV7-9 and TRBJ1-2; no definite D call. V gave up 5 bases and J gave up 5 bases, with 12 bases separating them. Looked up from germline, CDR1 is SEHNR and CDR2 is FQNEAQ (reference sequence). The CDR3 is made up of 13 amino acids. The CDR3 spells CASSTLTWYGYTF. The CDR3 region has the DNA TGTGCCAGCAGCACCTTAACTTGGTATGGCTACACCTTC.

The chain uses TRBV5-1 and TRBJ2-5; TRBD1 matches 9 bases. This CDR3 has 15 amino acids. Germline V gives CDR1 SGHRS, CDR2 YFSETQ. V shed 4 bases and J 2 bases; nucleotides not matched to a gene: 6. This chain's CDR3 is CASSTGQGIQETQYF. CDR3 nucleotide sequence: TGCGCCAGCAGCACGGGACAGGGAATTCAAGAGACCCAGTACTTC.

V usage is TRBV6-7 and J usage is TRBJ1-4; possible D gene TRBD1, 5 bases. TRBV6-7 is an ORF, with its function uncertain. The CDR3 extends over 14 amino acids. V was trimmed by 11 bases and J by 6 bases, leaving 19 bases between them. The CDR3 nucleotides are TGTGCCTCGGGGGAAAGGAGGGCCGATGAAAAACTGTTTTTT. This translates into CASGERRADEKLFF.

The CDR3 sequence: CASSPTDRAYNEQFF. In DNA form, the CDR3 reads TGCGCCAGCAGCCCGACGGACAGGGCCTACAATGAGCAGTTCTTC. The chain combines TRBV5-1 with TRBJ2-1; 8 bases fit TRBD1. In germline, CDR1 is SGHRS, CDR2 YFSETQ. Trimming cost V 4 bases and J 2 bases; bases outside gene matches: 5. The CDR3 has 15 residues.

V and J are TRBV6-5 and TRBJ2-7; 7 nucleotides line up with TRBD2. CDR3 length equals 14 residues. Germline V gene data show CDR1 as MNHEY and CDR2 as SVGAGI. Trimming at V came to 5 bases and at J to 1 base, leaving 5 bases not matched to a gene. CDR3 sequence reads: CASSVSGMSYEQYF. CDR3 nucleotide sequence: TGTGCCAGCAGTGTGAGCGGGATGTCCTACGAGCAGTACTTC.

The J gene is TRBJ2-7, the V gene TRBV7-2, with D possibly TRBD2 on 5 matching bases. Trimming took 5 bases from V and 3 from J, leaving 20 bases between them. Germline loops: CDR1 SGHTA, CDR2 FQGNSA. The CDR3 spans 16 residues. The chain's CDR3 is CASSETWTTRNYEQYF. The CDR3 coding sequence is TGTGCCAGCAGCGAAACCTGGACCACTAGGAACTACGAGCAGTACTTC.

The genes are TRBV27 and TRBJ1-2, with 7 bases aligning to TRBD1. This CDR3 spans 13 amino acids. Germline loops: CDR1 MNHEY, CDR2 SMNVEV (reference sequence). V lost 6 bases to trimming and J lost 4 bases; unmatched junction nucleotides: 5. The CDR3 spells CASSPGGLYGYTF. CDR3 DNA sequence: TGTGCCAGCAGCCCAGGGGGACTCTATGGCTACACCTTC.

This clone was seen many times. The J gene is TRBJ2-6, the V gene TRBV4-3, with D maybe TRBD1 (5 bases). The CDR3 length is 16 residues. Per the germline V gene, CDR1 is LGHNA and CDR2 is YSLEER. Trimming shortened V by 3 bases and J by 1 base, and 10 bases separated the two germline ends. The CDR3 spells CASSQEPGSGANVLTF. CDR3 in DNA: TGCGCCAGCAGCCAGGAACCAGGGTCTGGGGCCAACGTCCTGACTTTC.

The rearrangement links TRBV27 to TRBJ2-7; 9 nucleotides line up with TRBD2. The CDR3 runs to 14 residues. Per germline, CDR1 MNHEY and CDR2 SMNVEV (reference sequence). V was clipped by 7 bases and J by 6 bases; unmatched bases: 10. The CDR3 sequence is CASTLGGTSSEQYF. For the CDR3, the DNA is TGTGCCAGCACCCTAGGGGGGACTAGCAGCGAGCAGTACTTC.

The chain is built from TRBV6-6 and TRBJ2-5; 8 nucleotides agree with TRBD1. The end of the DNA is better explained by TRBJ2-7, so the J call may be wrong. The CDR3 sequence is 13 residues long. The germline V gene has CDR1 MNHNY and CDR2 SVGAGI (reference sequence). This CDR3 reads CASTRDRKYEQYF. CDR3 sequence (DNA): TGTGCCAGCACCCGGGACAGGAAGTACGAGCAGTACTTC.